The source of this TCR beta chain is a study of Graves' ophthalmopathy and Graves' hyperthyroidism. Of note for this clonotype: Its cognate antigen is unknown.

Findings of the study overall: Using a 13-signature model, the authors split ophthalmopathy from stable hyperthyroidism, with about 88% sensitivity and approximately 80% specificity.

RNA transcripts yielded amplified TCR beta CDR3 regions. HTBI primers served in a first-round RT-PCR, which a second-round multiplex PCR followed. In TCRdb, the multiplex PCR reads were re-called with MiXCR into one record per CDR3 protein. Of some 750,000 distinct CDR3 sequences listed, 40% are singletons. The sequence was obtained from an adult man with Graves' ophthalmopathy. Sequencing was carried out using peripheral blood.

CDR3 nucleotide sequence: TGTGCCAGCAGCTTAGATCTGGGACAGGGTATTGGGGAGACCCAGTACTTC. It is translated as CASSLDLGQGIGETQYF. V gene TRBV7-9 combines with J gene TRBJ2-5; 9 bases are a match to TRBD1. The CDR3 has 17 residues. Losses at the gene ends were 1 base for V and 5 bases for J; bases not matched to a gene: 11. CDR1 and CDR2 (germline): SEHNR, FQNEAQ (reference sequence).